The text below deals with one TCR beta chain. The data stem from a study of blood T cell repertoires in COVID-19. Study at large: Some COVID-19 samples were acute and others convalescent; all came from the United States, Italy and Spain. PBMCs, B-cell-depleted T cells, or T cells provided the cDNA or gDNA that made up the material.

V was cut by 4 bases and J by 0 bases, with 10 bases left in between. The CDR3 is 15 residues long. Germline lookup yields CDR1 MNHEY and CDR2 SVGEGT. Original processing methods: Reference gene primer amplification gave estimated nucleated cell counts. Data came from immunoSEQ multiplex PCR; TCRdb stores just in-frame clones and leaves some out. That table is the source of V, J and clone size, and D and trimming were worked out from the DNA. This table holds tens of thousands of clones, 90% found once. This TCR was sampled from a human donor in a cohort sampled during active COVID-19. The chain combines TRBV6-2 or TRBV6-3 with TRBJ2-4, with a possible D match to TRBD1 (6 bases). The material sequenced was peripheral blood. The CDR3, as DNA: TGTGCCAGCAGTTCAGGGGTAATAGCCAAAAACATTCAGTACTTC. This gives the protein CASSSGVIAKNIQYF.